This paragraph covers one T cell receptor (beta chain) sequence. The antigen is unknown. These data originate in a study of T cell responses to AZD1222 COVID-19 vaccine. V lost 4 bases, J lost 4 bases, and 7 bases lay in between. CDR3 length equals 12 residues. The germline V gene encodes CDR1 LGHDT and CDR2 YNNKEL (reference sequence). Libraries were prepared by immunoSEQ multiplex PCR; TCRdb keeps only in-frame clonotypes and omits some of them. The table records tens of thousands of clones, about nine tenths of them present only once. Study conclusions and caveats: Of spike-specific TCRs, nearly half reportedly target regions left unmutated in variants.

The receptor was isolated from an adult in good health. This material consisted of peripheral blood, taken on day 0 of AZD1222 vaccination. The chain links TRBV3-1 (or the pseudogene TRBV3-2) to TRBJ1-1; D ambiguous. CDR3 DNA: TGTGCCAGCAGCCTCCGACGCACTGAAGCTTTCTTT. The encoded protein is CASSLRRTEAFF.